This T cell receptor beta chain was captured in a study of immune evolution from preneoplasia to lung adenocarcinoma (dated by TCRdb to 2020 to 2023). At the level of the whole study: The study combined immune gene expression, TCR sequencing and multiplex immunofluorescence to profile immune contexture across lung adenocarcinoma precursors and invasive adenocarcinoma. Resected precursor lesions (AAH, AIS, MIA) and invasive adenocarcinomas were each compared against paired morphologically normal lung tissue. The sample size depended on which specimens were available, not on a prior power calculation. The immune data were combined with whole exome sequencing and methylation data from the same cohort of nodules. In total, the cohort included 50 to 65 patients with pulmonary nodules, all of whom underwent surgical resection. A total of 40 to 60 patients contributed TCR sequencing data. The study reported that around 100 samples were used for TCR sequencing. POLYSOLVER was used to infer Class I HLA alleles from exome data, while LOHHLA was used to detect allele-specific HLA loss. Overall study results and their limits: The highest clonality was observed in normal lung, whereas higher T cell density and diversity but lower clonality appeared to be present in later-stage lesions. Findings were based on association rather than direct causation; larger cohorts with long-term follow-up and longitudinal biopsies were deemed needed. Because every patient came from Japan and China, how well the results apply to Western populations was uncertain. Normal lung had the highest top T cell clone frequencies, which appeared to decline progressively from AAH through AIS, MIA and invasive adenocarcinoma.

Using the immunoSEQ hsTCRbeta Kit, TCR beta CDR3 regions were sequenced from DNA. Processing in the source paper ran as follows. The ImmunoSEQ Analyzer was used to analyse the TCR sequencing data. T cell clonality was defined as 1 minus Pielou's evenness computed on productive rearrangements. The inverse Simpson index, applied to productive templates, was used to measure T cell diversity. T cell density was defined as TCR beta template counts normalized to usable DNA, with usable DNA estimated by amplifying and sequencing housekeeping genes. Two-sided Kruskal-Wallis tests were used to compare TCR metrics between histologic stages. TCRdb re-hosts the immuneACCESS table, in-frame sequences only. Its copies lack some clones; in the studies checked, an unresolved V gene accounts for under half of them, and the cause for the rest is not known. The DNA gave D and trimming, while V, J and clone size come from that table. This sample gives more than 10,000 clones in total; 76% of them show up just once. Less than 30% of the sample belongs to the ten largest clones.

Between the V and J ends, shortened by 4 bases and 5 bases respectively, the junction contains 20 bases. For CDR1 and CDR2, the germline V gene lists SGHVS and FQNEAQ. Reading from cysteine to phenylalanine, the CDR3 counts 16 amino acids. Only the CDR3 DNA is retained, 48 bases long and in frame from the first base. Patients underwent resection in Japan or China between about 2014 and 2018. Two lung cancer pathologists independently confirmed the histologic diagnosis of each case on H&E slides. FFPE tissue was used for DNA isolation with the AllPrep DNA/RNA FFPE Kit. Notes on this clone: It lacks a known antigen. One base away there is no much larger clone; base qualities are not given.

This receptor was taken from a person in their sixties or seventies with lung adenocarcinoma. Some clones in this sample may be carry-over from other donors' samples. The sequenced material came from FFPE normal lung tissue adjacent to the tumor. The rearrangement combines TRBV7-8 with TRBJ1-1, with the D segment identity uncertain. The CDR3 has the sequence CASSSHTTDLRTEAFF. The DNA reads as follows: TGTGCCAGCAGCTCCCACACGACCGATTTGAGGACTGAAGCTTTCTTT.